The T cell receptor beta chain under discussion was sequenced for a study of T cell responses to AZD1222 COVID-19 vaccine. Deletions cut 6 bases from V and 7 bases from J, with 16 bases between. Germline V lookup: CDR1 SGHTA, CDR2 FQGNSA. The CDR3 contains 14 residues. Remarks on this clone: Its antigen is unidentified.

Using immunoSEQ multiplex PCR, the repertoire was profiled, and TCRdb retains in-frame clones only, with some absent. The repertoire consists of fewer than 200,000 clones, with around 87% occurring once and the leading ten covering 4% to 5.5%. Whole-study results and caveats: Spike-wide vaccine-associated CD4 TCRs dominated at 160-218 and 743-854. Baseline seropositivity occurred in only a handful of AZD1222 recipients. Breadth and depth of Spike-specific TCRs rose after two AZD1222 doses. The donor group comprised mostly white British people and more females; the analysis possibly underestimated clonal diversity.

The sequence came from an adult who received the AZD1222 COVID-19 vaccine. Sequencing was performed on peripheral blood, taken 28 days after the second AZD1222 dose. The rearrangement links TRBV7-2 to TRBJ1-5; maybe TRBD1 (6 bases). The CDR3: CASSFDGGRQPQHF. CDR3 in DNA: TGTGCCAGCAGTTTTGACGGGGGGCGACAGCCCCAGCATTTT.